One and the same sample provided the 9 T cell receptor beta chains below, sequenced in a study of cytotoxic CD8 clonotypes in ibrutinib-treated CLL. Sequencing was performed with immunoSEQ multiplex PCR; in TCRdb, only in-frame clones are kept and a portion is missing. The table lists fewer than 35,000 clones, around 85% of them singletons. This sample comprised PBMCs, obtained after 24 months of ibrutinib treatment. All receptors come from a human donor with chronic lymphocytic leukemia.

V is TRBV18 and J is TRBJ2-2; 8 bases map to TRBD2. Trimming took 7 bases from V and 0 from J; bases not matched to a gene: 7. Germline V CDR1 and CDR2: KGHSH, LQKENI. The CDR3 is 16 amino acids. In DNA form, the CDR3 reads TGTGCCAGCTTCCGGGAGGGGTCCACGAACACCGGGGAGCTGTTTTTT. Translating it yields CASFREGSTNTGELFF.

This clone was counted once. The chain links TRBV7-9 to TRBJ2-1; D possibly matches TRBD1 or TRBD2 (5 bases each). The CDR3 length is 15 residues. Trimming took 2 bases from V and 5 from J, leaving 13 bases between them. Germline-derived CDR1 and CDR2 are SEHNR and FQNEAQ (reference sequence). The CDR3 nucleotides are TGTGCCAGCAGCTTACTAGGGGAGCGGAACAATGAGCAGTTCTTC. It translates to CASSLLGERNNEQFF.

The chain couples TRBV6-5 to TRBJ2-7, with a weak D call TRBD1 (6 bases). CDR3 size: 15 residues. The germline gives CDR1 MNHEY, CDR2 SVGAGI. V dropped 5 bases and J dropped 3 bases, with 17 bases sitting between them. The CDR3 nucleotides are TGTGCCAGCAGTCTCATCAACAGGGACGGCTACGAGCAGTACTTC. It yields the protein CASSLINRDGYEQYF.

The chain's CDR3 is CASSDRQGTNTGELFF. The CDR3 DNA sequence: TGCGCCAGCAGTGATCGTCAGGGCACGAACACCGGGGAGCTGTTTTTT. The rearrangement links TRBV10-1 to TRBJ2-2; possibly TRBD1 for D (5 bases). This CDR3 is 16 amino acids long. Germline V gives CDR1 WNHNN, CDR2 SYGVQD (reference sequence). Between the trimmed V and J ends, which lost 3 bases and 0 bases, there was a span of 11 bases.

The V and J genes are TRBV27 and TRBJ2-7; TRBD1 matches 11 bases. The CDR3 is 15 amino acids. The germline gives CDR1 MNHEY, CDR2 SMNVEV (reference sequence). The ends lost 1 base at V and 3 bases at J; junction bases unmatched: 2. This CDR3 is CASSLLGTGGYEQYF. The CDR3 DNA reads TGTGCCAGCAGTTTATTGGGGACAGGGGGCTACGAGCAGTACTTC.

V and J are TRBV7-3 and TRBJ2-2; the D gene is possibly TRBD1 (7 bases). The germline gives CDR1 SGHTA, CDR2 FQGTGA. The CDR3 has 15 amino acids. V was trimmed by 0 bases and J by 7 bases, leaving 12 bases between them. CDR3 amino acids: CASSLTPGGGGELFF. CDR3 bases: TGTGCCAGCAGCTTAACACCAGGGGGAGGCGGGGAGCTGTTTTTT.

The chain couples TRBV5-1 to TRBJ1-2, with 9 bases lining up with TRBD1. CDR3 size: 15 residues. Germline-derived CDR1 and CDR2 are SGHRS and YFSETQ. The J segment lost 4 bases and the V segment lost 4 bases, leaving 8 bases of the junction unmatched. The CDR3 nucleotides are TGCGCCAGCAGCCCGGACAGGGGCTGGGGCTATGGCTACACCTTC. It yields the protein CASSPDRGWGYGYTF.

V gene TRBV2 combines with J gene TRBJ1-3; D is possibly TRBD1 (6 bases). The CDR3 loop spans 15 amino acids. The V end lost 5 bases, the J end lost 0 bases, and 11 bases lay between the germline ends. In germline, CDR1 is SNHLY, CDR2 FYNNEI. CDR3 loop: CASSIDRRSGNTIYF. CDR3 nucleotide sequence: TGTGCCAGCAGTATAGACAGGCGCTCTGGAAACACCATATATTTT.

This chain links TRBV5-1 with TRBJ2-2; perhaps TRBD2 as D (6 bases). CDR1 and CDR2 (germline): SGHRS, YFSETQ. Trimming took 0 bases from V and 5 from J, leaving 11 bases between them. CDR3 length equals 15 residues. CDR3 coding DNA: TGCGCCAGCAGCTTGGCGGGCGGGGTAACCGGGGAGCTGTTTTTT. Its translation is CASSLAGGVTGELFF. The full variable domain, rest sourced from reference TRBV5-1 and TRBJ2-2, is KAGVTQTPRYLIKTRGQQVTLSCSPISGHRSVSWYQQTPGQGLQFLFEYFSETQRNKGNFPGRFSGRQFSNSRSEMNVSTLELGDSALYLCASSLAGGVTGELFFGEGSRLTVL.